This is a list of T cell receptor beta chains from one sample in a study of response to subunit inactivated influenza vaccine. A single record per CDR3 protein comes from TCRdb applying MiXCR to the RT-PCR reads. The repertoire consists of 500,000 to 600,000 distinct CDR3 sequences, with over 9.5% occurring once and the leading ten covering roughly 10%. The specimen was PBMCs from blood, collected on the day of vaccination. The receptors shown here come from a man aged 50 to 59 who received an inactivated influenza vaccine. The conserved cysteine and the conserved F or W are not part of the CDR3 here. Fields, in order: J gene, V gene, CDR3 protein.

J gene: TRBJ2-7; V gene: TRBV12-3/TRBV12-4; CDR3 protein: ASSPRSGTGAYEQY
J gene: TRBJ2-5; V gene: TRBV5-1; CDR3 protein: ASMSTGRETQY
J gene: TRBJ2-2; V gene: TRBV2; CDR3 protein: ASSAFGQGGTGELF
J gene: TRBJ1-6; V gene: TRBV4-1; CDR3 protein: ASSQYRGNSPLH
J gene: TRBJ2-3; V gene: TRBV7-9; CDR3 protein: ASSLGWASGATDTQY
J gene: TRBJ2-3; V gene: TRBV29-1; CDR3 protein: SVEALAGEAGTQY
J gene: TRBJ2-5; V gene: TRBV20-1; CDR3 protein: SAKTTPQETQY
J gene: TRBJ1-5; V gene: TRBV15; CDR3 protein: ATSRERTGWGNQPQH
J gene: TRBJ2-7; V gene: TRBV9; CDR3 protein: ASSVATPNLSYEQY
J gene: TRBJ2-3; V gene: TRBV7-2; CDR3 protein: ASSLGQQGTDTQY
J gene: TRBJ2-7; V gene: TRBV19; CDR3 protein: ASTGTGDSEQY
J gene: TRBJ2-3; V gene: TRBV20-1; CDR3 protein: SARAGVLLPTQY
J gene: TRBJ2-7; V gene: TRBV20-1; CDR3 protein: SATEGNGYEQY
J gene: TRBJ2-1; V gene: TRBV20-1; CDR3 protein: SAPSAAGTSGASRNNEQF
J gene: TRBJ1-5; V gene: TRBV12-3/TRBV12-4; CDR3 protein: ASTGQGNQPQH
J gene: TRBJ2-5; V gene: TRBV11-2; CDR3 protein: ASSFTSGGAGETQY
J gene: TRBJ2-7; V gene: TRBV5-1; CDR3 protein: ASSLRQPLYEQY
J gene: TRBJ2-7; V gene: TRBV5-1; CDR3 protein: ASKAGAPSSYEQY
J gene: TRBJ2-1; V gene: TRBV11-2; CDR3 protein: ASSLSFSSYNEQF
J gene: TRBJ2-7; V gene: TRBV6-2/TRBV6-3; CDR3 protein: ASSVLRAEQY
J gene: TRBJ2-7; V gene: TRBV11-2; CDR3 protein: ASSHLGRDGS
J gene: TRBJ2-1; V gene: TRBV3-1; CDR3 protein: ASSQPHSGGVRGSEQF
J gene: TRBJ2-5; V gene: TRBV6-1; CDR3 protein: ASSQTGLLQETQY
J gene: TRBJ2-7; V gene: TRBV20-1; CDR3 protein: SAVQRIYEQY
J gene: TRBJ2-7; V gene: TRBV6-1; CDR3 protein: ASLGTGTSGGVFSYEQY
J gene: TRBJ1-5; V gene: TRBV7-6; CDR3 protein: ASSLDGGLGQPQH
J gene: TRBJ2-1; V gene: TRBV3-1; CDR3 protein: ASSRRDAVLRNEQF
J gene: TRBJ1-1; V gene: TRBV19; CDR3 protein: ASLTLGATEAF
J gene: TRBJ2-3; V gene: TRBV15; CDR3 protein: ATSPYTDTQY
J gene: TRBJ2-7; V gene: TRBV20-1; CDR3 protein: SARVAGGSYEQY
J gene: TRBJ1-1; V gene: TRBV19; CDR3 protein: ASSMGGLTEAF
J gene: TRBJ2-1; V gene: TRBV11-2; CDR3 protein: ASSVSGRVTYNEQF
J gene: TRBJ2-1; V gene: TRBV20-1; CDR3 protein: SARELAGSRNYNEQF
J gene: TRBJ2-2; V gene: TRBV18; CDR3 protein: ASSVGTGDTGELF
J gene: TRBJ2-2; V gene: TRBV29-1; CDR3 protein: SVGLAAPNTGELF
J gene: TRBJ1-6; V gene: TRBV7-2; CDR3 protein: ASSLVVGGGSPLH
J gene: TRBJ2-1; V gene: TRBV5-6; CDR3 protein: ASSWGSGEQF
J gene: TRBJ1-2; V gene: TRBV12-3/TRBV12-4; CDR3 protein: ASRKETENYGYT
J gene: TRBJ2-7; V gene: TRBV3-1; CDR3 protein: ASSPRWGAFYEQY
J gene: TRBJ1-1; V gene: TRBV10-3; CDR3 protein: AINGGENTEAF
J gene: TRBJ2-3; V gene: TRBV12-5; CDR3 protein: ASGLSGNTDTQY
J gene: TRBJ2-5; V gene: TRBV15; CDR3 protein: ATSRGTGQPGETQY